This T cell receptor beta chain was recorded in a study of T-cell memory formation after mild COVID-19. MiXCR was run by TCRdb on the 5' RACE reads, yielding one entry per CDR3 protein. The data contain about 320,000 distinct CDR3 sequences, approximately 15% of them seen just once; the ten biggest clones take up roughly 21%. V lost 0 bases and J lost 12, with 16 bases in between. The CDR3 consists of 14 residues. In its sample, this clonotype was seen many times. The V gene is TRBV12-3 or TRBV12-4, the J gene TRBJ2-3; D is possibly TRBD2 (5 bases). The sequence was collected from a young man who had mild COVID-19 (a few samples of this study predate the infection). Cell type and time point are not known. Material for sequencing was PBMCs or a T cell subset sorted from them (not recorded which). CDR3 sequence (DNA): TGTGCCAGCAGTTTAGCGGTTGGCGGGCAGTTACAGTATTTT. Translating gives CASSLAVGGQLQYF.